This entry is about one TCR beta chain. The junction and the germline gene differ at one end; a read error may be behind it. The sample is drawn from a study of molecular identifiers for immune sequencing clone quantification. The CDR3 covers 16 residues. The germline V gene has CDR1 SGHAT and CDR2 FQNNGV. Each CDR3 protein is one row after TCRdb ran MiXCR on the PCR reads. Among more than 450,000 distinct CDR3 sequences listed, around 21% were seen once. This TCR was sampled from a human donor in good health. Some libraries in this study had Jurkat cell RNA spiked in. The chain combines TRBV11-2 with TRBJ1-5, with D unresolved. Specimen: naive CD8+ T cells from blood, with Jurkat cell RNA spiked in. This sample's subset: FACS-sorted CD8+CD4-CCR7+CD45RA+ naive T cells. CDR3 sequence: CASSLQADPSNRPQHF. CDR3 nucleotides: TGTGCCAGCAGCTTACAGGCGGACCCTAGCAATCGGCCCCAGCATTTT.